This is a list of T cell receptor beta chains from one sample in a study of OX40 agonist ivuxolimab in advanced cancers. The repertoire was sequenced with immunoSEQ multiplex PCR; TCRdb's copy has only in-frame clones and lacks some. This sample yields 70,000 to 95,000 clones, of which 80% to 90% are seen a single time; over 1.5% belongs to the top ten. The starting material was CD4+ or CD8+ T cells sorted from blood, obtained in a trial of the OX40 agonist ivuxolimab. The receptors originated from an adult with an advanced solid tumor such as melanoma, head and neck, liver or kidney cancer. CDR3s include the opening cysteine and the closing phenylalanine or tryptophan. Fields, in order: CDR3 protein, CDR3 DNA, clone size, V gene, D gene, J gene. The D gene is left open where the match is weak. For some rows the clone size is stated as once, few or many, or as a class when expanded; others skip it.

cdr3_aa: CASSSGQINTEAFF
cdr3_nt: TGCGCCAGCAGCTCCGGACAGATTAACACTGAAGCTTTCTTT
clone_size: -
v_call: TRBV5-1
d_call: -
j_call: TRBJ1-1

cdr3_aa: CASSDVGGRIQETQYF
cdr3_nt: TGTGCCAGCAGTGATGTTGGCGGGAGGATCCAAGAGACCCAGTACTTC
clone_size: -
v_call: TRBV25-1
d_call: TRBD2
j_call: TRBJ2-5

cdr3_aa: CASVLADPTGEAFF
cdr3_nt: TGTGCCAGCGTCCTCGCGGACCCGACCGGTGAAGCTTTCTTT
clone_size: -
v_call: TRBV2
d_call: -
j_call: TRBJ1-1

cdr3_aa: CASSLKGRGNEQFF
cdr3_nt: TGTGCCAGCAGCTTAAAGGGCCGGGGTAATGAGCAGTTCTTC
clone_size: -
v_call: TRBV7-3
d_call: -
j_call: TRBJ2-1

cdr3_aa: CAIQDRENQPQHF
cdr3_nt: TGTGCCATTCAGGACAGGGAGAATCAGCCCCAGCATTTT
clone_size: -
v_call: TRBV10-3
d_call: TRBD1
j_call: TRBJ1-5

cdr3_aa: CASSRDRAFEAFF
cdr3_nt: TGTGCCAGCTCCCGGGACAGGGCCTTCGAAGCTTTCTTT
clone_size: -
v_call: TRBV18
d_call: TRBD1
j_call: TRBJ1-1

cdr3_aa: CASSLGNSGNTIYF
cdr3_nt: TGCGCCAGCAGCTTGGGCAACTCTGGAAACACCATATATTTT
clone_size: -
v_call: TRBV5-1
d_call: -
j_call: TRBJ1-3

cdr3_aa: CASSPSTLRYTF
cdr3_nt: TGTGCCAGCAGCCCGTCCACCCTTAGATACACCTTC
clone_size: -
v_call: TRBV7-3
d_call: -
j_call: TRBJ1-2

cdr3_aa: CASSPTVVSRGRGETQYF
cdr3_nt: TGTGCCAGCAGCCCCACGGTCGTCTCCCGCGGGAGGGGAGAGACCCAGTACTTC
clone_size: -
v_call: TRBV5-4
d_call: TRBD2
j_call: TRBJ2-5

cdr3_aa: CSAGQGASEQYF
cdr3_nt: TGCAGCGCCGGACAGGGGGCGAGCGAGCAGTACTTC
clone_size: once
v_call: TRBV29-1
d_call: TRBD1
j_call: TRBJ2-7

cdr3_aa: CASGGPGGTQYF
cdr3_nt: TGTGCCAGCGGGGGTCCGGGGGGGACCCAGTACTTC
clone_size: -
v_call: TRBV7-2
d_call: TRBD2
j_call: TRBJ2-5

cdr3_aa: CASSLTSGVYNEQFF
cdr3_nt: TGTGCCAGCAGCTTGACTAGCGGGGTTTACAATGAGCAGTTCTTC
clone_size: -
v_call: TRBV7-2
d_call: TRBD2
j_call: TRBJ2-1

cdr3_aa: CASSLDYYNEQFF
cdr3_nt: TGTGCCAGCAGCTTAGATTACTACAATGAGCAGTTCTTC
clone_size: -
v_call: TRBV11-3
d_call: -
j_call: TRBJ2-1

cdr3_aa: CASSSAYKNIQYF
cdr3_nt: TGTGCCAGCAGTTCAGCGTACAAAAACATTCAGTACTTC
clone_size: -
v_call: TRBV28
d_call: -
j_call: TRBJ2-4

cdr3_aa: CASSSNSAGANVLTF
cdr3_nt: TGTGCCAGCAGTTCGAATTCCGCTGGGGCCAACGTCCTGACTTTC
clone_size: -
v_call: TRBV27
d_call: -
j_call: TRBJ2-6

cdr3_aa: CASRLNRDLGYGYTF
cdr3_nt: TGTGCCAGCAGGCTTAATCGGGACTTAGGGTATGGCTACACCTTC
clone_size: -
v_call: TRBV27
d_call: -
j_call: TRBJ1-2

cdr3_aa: CASSSGPTGGVGTGELFF
cdr3_nt: TGTGCCAGCAGCTCAGGACCTACAGGGGGCGTAGGGACCGGGGAGCTGTTTTTT
clone_size: -
v_call: TRBV7-3
d_call: TRBD1
j_call: TRBJ2-2

cdr3_aa: CASSQKSNQPQHF
cdr3_nt: TGTGCCAGCTCACAGAAGTCAAATCAGCCCCAGCATTTT
clone_size: -
v_call: TRBV18
d_call: -
j_call: TRBJ1-5

cdr3_aa: CSVEGATGNTIYF
cdr3_nt: TGCAGCGTTGAGGGGGCGACTGGAAACACCATATATTTT
clone_size: -
v_call: TRBV29-1
d_call: -
j_call: TRBJ1-3

cdr3_aa: CASSSYRGRGTEAFF
cdr3_nt: TGTGCCAGCAGCTCCTACAGGGGGCGAGGGACTGAAGCTTTCTTT
clone_size: -
v_call: TRBV7-2
d_call: TRBD1
j_call: TRBJ1-1

cdr3_aa: CASSLRTGEYYGYTF
cdr3_nt: TGCGCCAGCAGCTTGCGTACAGGGGAATACTATGGCTACACCTTC
clone_size: -
v_call: TRBV5-1
d_call: TRBD1
j_call: TRBJ1-2

cdr3_aa: CASTTYQGEAFF
cdr3_nt: TGTGCCAGCACCACTTACCAGGGTGAAGCTTTCTTT
clone_size: -
v_call: TRBV7-2
d_call: -
j_call: TRBJ1-1

cdr3_aa: CASRLRGQGVSYEQYF
cdr3_nt: TGTGCCAGCAGGCTCCGGGGACAGGGAGTTTCCTACGAGCAGTACTTC
clone_size: -
v_call: TRBV27
d_call: TRBD1
j_call: TRBJ2-7

cdr3_aa: CASSSSPGQGFYTF
cdr3_nt: TGTGCCAGTAGTTCTTCCCCGGGACAGGGATTCTACACCTTC
clone_size: -
v_call: TRBV19
d_call: TRBD1
j_call: TRBJ1-2

cdr3_aa: CASSLGSSTDTQYF
cdr3_nt: TGTGCCAGCAGCTTAGGGTCGAGCACAGATACGCAGTATTTT
clone_size: once
v_call: TRBV7-9
d_call: -
j_call: TRBJ2-3

cdr3_aa: CASSPAETQYF
cdr3_nt: TGTGCCAGCAGCCCTGCGGAGACCCAGTACTTC
clone_size: -
v_call: TRBV7-6
d_call: -
j_call: TRBJ2-5

cdr3_aa: CASSPAERAQNQPQHF
cdr3_nt: TGTGCCAGCTCACCAGCCGAGAGGGCCCAAAATCAGCCCCAGCATTTT
clone_size: -
v_call: TRBV18
d_call: -
j_call: TRBJ1-5

cdr3_aa: CASSQHPTGENTEAFF
cdr3_nt: TGTGCCAGCAGTCAGCACCCGACAGGAGAGAACACTGAAGCTTTCTTT
clone_size: -
v_call: TRBV6-4
d_call: -
j_call: TRBJ1-1

cdr3_aa: CASSLYGVTGQETQYF
cdr3_nt: TGTGCCAGCAGCTTGTACGGCGTAACGGGGCAAGAGACCCAGTACTTC
clone_size: -
v_call: TRBV5-5
d_call: -
j_call: TRBJ2-5

cdr3_aa: CASSERHNTEAFF
cdr3_nt: TGTGCCAGCAGTGAAAGACACAACACTGAAGCTTTCTTT
clone_size: -
v_call: TRBV6-5
d_call: -
j_call: TRBJ1-1

cdr3_aa: CASSLERAEKLFF
cdr3_nt: TGTGCCAGCAGCTTGGAGCGAGCTGAAAAACTGTTTTTT
clone_size: -
v_call: TRBV5-4
d_call: -
j_call: TRBJ1-4

cdr3_aa: CASSLPASYEQYF
cdr3_nt: TGTGCCAGCAGCTTACCAGCCTCCTACGAGCAGTACTTC
clone_size: -
v_call: TRBV5-4
d_call: -
j_call: TRBJ2-7

cdr3_aa: CASSESTASSYNSPLHF
cdr3_nt: TGCGCCAGCAGTGAGTCGACAGCGAGCTCCTATAATTCACCCCTCCACTTT
clone_size: -
v_call: TRBV10-1
d_call: -
j_call: TRBJ1-6

cdr3_aa: CASSFTVISGANVLTF
cdr3_nt: TGCGCCAGCAGCTTTACCGTGATATCTGGGGCCAACGTCCTGACTTTC
clone_size: once
v_call: TRBV5-1
d_call: -
j_call: TRBJ2-6

cdr3_aa: CASNPDTRNTEAFF
cdr3_nt: TGTGCCAGCAACCCGGACACCAGGAACACTGAAGCTTTCTTT
clone_size: few
v_call: TRBV7-9
d_call: -
j_call: TRBJ1-1

cdr3_aa: CASIPGQGAYNEQFF
cdr3_nt: TGCGCCAGCATTCCGGGACAGGGGGCCTACAATGAGCAGTTCTTC
clone_size: -
v_call: TRBV5-1
d_call: TRBD1
j_call: TRBJ2-1

cdr3_aa: CASSLVGTSTDTQYF
cdr3_nt: TGTGCCAGCAGTTTAGTGGGGACTAGCACAGATACGCAGTATTTT
clone_size: -
v_call: TRBV6-1
d_call: -
j_call: TRBJ2-3